The 7 T cell receptor beta chains in this list originate from one sample, sequenced in a study of long-term antiretroviral therapy in people with HIV. Investigators performed immunoSEQ version v3.0 at survey level. Assay used: immunoSEQ multiplex PCR; TCRdb lists only in-frame clones, some missing. The sample yields approximately 34,000 clones, around 86% seen once. The sequenced sample was unsorted PBMCs, obtained 1 year after starting antiretroviral therapy. Source of these receptors: a man aged 18 to 30 with HIV.

V is TRBV7-9 and J is TRBJ2-7; 12 bases align to TRBD2. This CDR3 region has 15 residues. Germline V gene sequence: CDR1 SEHNR, CDR2 FQNEAQ (reference sequence). After removal of 4 bases from V and 7 bases from J, the junction contained 8 bases not matched to a gene. CDR3 loop: CASSYPGLAGEEQYF. CDR3 coding DNA: TGTGCCAGCAGCTACCCGGGACTAGCGGGTGAGGAGCAGTACTTC.

V usage is TRBV10-1 and J usage is TRBJ2-7; D is uncertain. Germline V lookup: CDR1 WNHNN, CDR2 SYGVQD (reference sequence). This CDR3 has 11 residues. V gave up 9 bases and J gave up 6 bases, with 12 bases separating them. Written as DNA, the CDR3 is TGCGCCAGTACTAAGGCGGCCGAGCAGTACTTC. It translates to CASTKAAEQYF.

The V call is TRBV7-6, the J call TRBJ2-2; 10 bases agree with TRBD2. Germline CDR1 reads SGHVS; CDR2 reads FNYEAQ. After removal of 5 bases from V and 4 bases from J, the junction contained 16 bases not matched to a gene. The CDR3 contains 19 residues. Written as DNA, the CDR3 is TGTGCCAGCAGCACTAGTCCCCCGGTGCTAGCGGGAGTCACCGGGGAGCTGTTTTTT. Translating gives CASSTSPPVLAGVTGELFF.

This clone showed up just once. This chain joins TRBV28 and TRBJ2-1, with D unresolved. CDR3 length: 11 residues. V lost 1 base and J lost 10, with 5 bases in between. Germline V gene sequence: CDR1 MDHEN, CDR2 SYDVKM. DNA for the CDR3: TGTGCCAGCAGTTTATATGTCGAGCAGTTCTTC. As protein: CASSLYVEQFF.

V usage is TRBV5-4 and J usage is TRBJ2-7; D might be TRBD2 (5 bases). The germline V gene has CDR1 SGHNT and CDR2 YYREEE (reference sequence). V was cut by 5 bases and J by 0 bases, with 12 bases left in between. The CDR3 consists of 14 residues. For the CDR3, the DNA is TGTGCCAGCAGGGATTGGGAGAGCTCCTACGAGCAGTACTTC. This codes for CASRDWESSYEQYF. The full variable domain, completed using reference TRBV5-4 and TRBJ2-7, is ETGVTQSPTHLIKTRGQQVTLRCSSQSGHNTVSWYQQALGQGPQFIFQYYREEENGRGNFPPRFSGLQFPNYSSELNVNALELDDSALYLCASRDWESSYEQYFGPGTRLTVT.

The chain joins TRBV2 to TRBJ2-6; maybe TRBD1 (5 bases). Germline V CDR1 and CDR2: SNHLY, FYNNEI. The CDR3 has 17 residues. The V and J ends lost 4 bases and 0 bases respectively, with 13 bases between them. DNA of the CDR3: TGTGCCAGCAGTGCCCGGACAACCGGCTCTGGGGCCAACGTCCTGACTTTC. Translation gives CASSARTTGSGANVLTF.

V is TRBV19 and J is TRBJ2-1; the D is unclear. The CDR3 covers 14 residues. V was clipped by 6 bases and J by 2 bases, with 11 bases between them. CDR1 is LNHDA and CDR2 is SQIVND in the germline V gene (reference sequence). In DNA, the CDR3 is TGTGCCAGTAGGAGAGAGCAAGCCTACAATGAGCAGTTCTTC. This encodes CASRREQAYNEQFF.